Following are 21 T cell receptor beta chains from one sample sequenced in a study of radiation and T cells in renal cell carcinoma (dated by TCRdb to the early 2020s). What this sample's time point label stands for: blood 2 weeks post-SBRT. Reading the label with the study, this specimen's treatment or condition is: 15 Gy SBRT to primary tumor, nephrectomy 4 weeks later. Libraries were constructed by the immunoSEQ multiplex PCR assay. Sourced from immuneACCESS, this table was stored by TCRdb with only in-frame sequences that have V and J called. A share of the clones is absent; for the studies checked, an unresolved V gene accounts for under half, and the remainder has no known explanation. Present in this sample are roughly 150,000 clones, about 91% of which were seen just once. The ten largest account for roughly 13% of the sample. Sequences were derived from blood, sampled from a patient whose treatment included radiotherapy and nephrectomy. These receptors were obtained from a woman aged 45-65 years with renal cell carcinoma.

The table lists this clone with a count of one. This CDR3 is CASSGVLAGDEQYF. The CDR3 region has the DNA TGTGCCAGCAGCGGGGTCCTAGCGGGGGACGAGCAGTACTTC. V usage is TRBV5-4 and J usage is TRBJ2-7; TRBD2 aligns across 10 bases. Germline CDR1 SGHNT, CDR2 YYREEE (reference sequence). This CDR3 is built from 14 residues. Trimming at V came to 4 bases and at J to 5 bases, leaving 6 bases not matched to a gene.

This clone was counted a few times. The chain uses TRBV9 and TRBJ1-3; 8 positions match TRBD1. Germline loops: CDR1 SGDLS, CDR2 YYNGEE. Trimming at V came to 3 bases and at J to 1 base, leaving 3 bases not matched to a gene. The CDR3 loop spans 15 amino acids. In DNA, the CDR3 is TGTGCCAGCAGCGCCACAGGGGGATCTGGAAACACCATATATTTT. Translated, it gives CASSATGGSGNTIYF.

V gene TRBV5-4 combines with J gene TRBJ1-1; 9 bases map to TRBD1. V lost 4 bases, J lost 1 base, and 2 bases stayed unmatched. CDR3 length equals 14 residues. Germline V CDR1 and CDR2: SGHNT, YYREEE (reference sequence). The CDR3 loop reads CASSGTGSNTEAFF. The CDR3, as DNA: TGTGCCAGCAGCGGGACAGGGTCGAACACTGAAGCTTTCTTT.

This chain connects TRBV7-2 to TRBJ2-4; D possibly uses TRBD1 or TRBD2 (6 bases each). CDR3 length equals 18 residues. The germline V gene has CDR1 SGHTA and CDR2 FQGNSA. The V gene lost 5 bases and the J gene lost 1 base, with 21 bases spanning the gap. CDR3 in amino acids: CASSPGAVRGPAKNIQYF. The CDR3 DNA reads as TGTGCCAGCAGCCCCGGAGCGGTACGGGGGCCGGCCAAAAACATTCAGTACTTC.

The J gene is TRBJ2-5, the V gene TRBV28, with 9 bases identical to TRBD2. With 6 bases clipped from V and 2 bases from J, the junction kept 10 bases outside the gene matches. Germline values: CDR1 MDHEN, CDR2 SYDVKM. There are 16 residues in the CDR3. The CDR3 here is CASSRGGAWDQETQYF. In DNA form, the CDR3 reads TGTGCCAGCAGCCGCGGGGGGGCGTGGGATCAAGAGACCCAGTACTTC.

J is TRBJ2-5 and V is TRBV6-5; weak D call: TRBD1 (5 bases). CDR3 length: 15 residues. The V gene's germline CDR1 is MNHEY and CDR2 SVGAGI. The V and J ends lost 5 bases and 7 bases respectively, with 20 bases between them. The CDR3 DNA sequence: TGTGCCAGCAGTCGACCTGGCGACAGTTCTGGGACCCAGTACTTC. Protein product: CASSRPGDSSGTQYF.

The rearrangement uses TRBV4-1 and TRBJ2-2, with D possibly matching TRBD2 (6 bases). The CDR3 consists of 12 residues. V lost 8 bases, J lost 5 bases, and 9 bases lay in between. Germline V lookup: CDR1 MGHRA, CDR2 YSYEKL. The CDR3 region has the DNA TGCGCCAGCCACGGGGGAACCGGGGAGCTGTTTTTT. It is translated as CASHGGTGELFF.

To note about this clone: Other DNA sequences in the sample encode the same CDR3. V gene TRBV2 combines with J gene TRBJ2-2; maybe TRBD1 (5 bases). The V and J ends lost 4 bases and 2 bases respectively, with 8 bases between them. CDR1 is SNHLY and CDR2 is FYNNEI in the germline V gene. CDR3 length: 14 amino acids. CDR3 amino acids: CASSVQVNTGELFF. Written as DNA, the CDR3 is TGTGCCAGCAGTGTACAGGTTAACACCGGGGAGCTGTTTTTT.

The chain is built from TRBV5-4 and TRBJ1-2; a weak D match, TRBD1 (5 bases). The CDR3 is 14 residues long. CDR1 and CDR2 (germline): SGHNT, YYREEE (reference sequence). V was clipped by 0 bases and J by 4 bases, with 10 bases between them. The CDR3 nucleotides are TGTGCCAGCAGCTTGGTAGGCAGGGCCTATGGCTACACCTTC. Translation: CASSLVGRAYGYTF.

The rearrangement joins TRBV6-6 to TRBJ1-3; a weak D match, TRBD1 (6 bases). The V and J ends lost 6 bases and 2 bases respectively, with 17 bases between them. The CDR3 sequence is 16 residues long. CDR1 MNHNY and CDR2 SVGAGI come from the germline V gene (reference sequence). The CDR3 nucleotides read TGTGCCAGCAGACGAAACCAGGGGTTTACTGGAAACACCATATATTTT. Translated, it gives CASRRNQGFTGNTIYF.

The gene calls are TRBV30 and TRBJ1-4; 9 bases align to TRBD1. The CDR3 is 16 residues long. Germline V gene data show CDR1 as GTSNPN and CDR2 as SVGIG (reference sequence). The V and J ends lost 3 bases and 0 bases, in that order; junction bases with no gene match: 5. CDR3 amino acids: CAWRGTGLSTNEKLFF. CDR3 bases: TGTGCCTGGAGGGGGACAGGGCTTTCAACTAATGAAAAACTGTTTTTT. The whole variable domain, filled in from reference TRBV30 and TRBJ1-4, reads SQTIHQWPATLVQPVGSPLSLECTVEGTSNPNLYWYRQAAGRGLQLLFYSVGIGQISSEVPQNLSASRPQDRQFILSSKKLLLSDSGFYLCAWRGTGLSTNEKLFFGSGTQLSVL.

The count of this clone is one. The chain combines TRBV7-2 with TRBJ1-1, with 11 bases that match TRBD1. Germline assignment: CDR1 SGHTA and CDR2 FQGNSA. The junction had 0 bases not matched to a gene; V was cut back by 5 bases and J by 4 bases. This CDR3 spans 13 amino acids. As DNA, the CDR3 is TGTGCCAGCAGCGGGACAGGGGGCACTGAAGCTTTCTTT. It encodes CASSGTGGTEAFF. Supplemented by reference TRBV7-2 and TRBJ1-1, the full variable domain reads GAGVSQSPSNKVTEKGKDVELRCDPISGHTALYWYRQSLGQGLEFLIYFQGNSAPDKSGLPSDRFSAERTGGSVSTLTIQRTQQEDSAVYLCASSGTGGTEAFFGQGTRLTVV.

The J gene is TRBJ2-7, the V gene TRBV7-2; tentatively, D is TRBD2 (6 bases). Trimming shortened V by 1 base and J by 7 bases, and 20 bases separated the two germline ends. CDR3 size: 16 residues. CDR1 and CDR2 from the germline V gene are SGHTA and FQGNSA. CDR3 protein: CASSLEVAAGRMEQYF. As DNA, the CDR3 is TGTGCCAGCAGCTTAGAAGTAGCGGCAGGGCGAATGGAGCAGTACTTC.

This clone was recorded only once. This rearrangement joins TRBV19 to TRBJ2-1; the D is unclear. V lost 6 bases and J 5 bases, leaving 8 bases between the germline ends. CDR1 LNHDA and CDR2 SQIVND come from the germline V gene (reference sequence). CDR3 length: 12 amino acids. DNA for the CDR3: TGTGCCAGTAGCCGGACCCACAATGAGCAGTTCTTC. Its translation is CASSRTHNEQFF.

The sample holds one count of this clone. The chain joins TRBV2 to TRBJ2-5; 7 bases agree with TRBD2. This CDR3 has 15 amino acids. V trimming: 3 bases; J trimming: 2 bases; junction bases outside the gene matches: 6. CDR1 and CDR2 from the germline V gene are SNHLY and FYNNEI. The CDR3 bases are TGTGCCAGCAGTGACGCTAGCGGTGCACAAGAGACCCAGTACTTC. This sequence encodes CASSDASGAQETQYF.

This rearrangement joins TRBV7-8 to TRBJ1-6; D might be TRBD1 (5 bases). Germline CDR1 SGHVS, CDR2 FQNEAQ. The CDR3 consists of 13 residues. V dropped 5 bases and J dropped 11 bases, with 13 bases sitting between them. CDR3 sequence (DNA): TGTGCCAGCAGCGAGGGGTCTACGCCACCCCTCCACTTT. Translating gives CASSEGSTPPLHF.

The chain is built from TRBV5-1 and TRBJ2-7; 7 bases are a match to TRBD1. In germline, CDR1 is SGHRS, CDR2 YFSETQ. After removal of 3 bases from V and 9 bases from J, the junction contained 9 bases not matched to a gene. This CDR3 is 13 amino acids long. Here the CDR3 DNA reads TGCGCCAGCAGCTCAGGGGGACAGTTCGCGCAGTACTTC. It specifies CASSSGGQFAQYF.

V usage is TRBV11-2 and J usage is TRBJ2-5, with D maybe TRBD1 (5 bases). With 5 bases removed from V and 6 bases from J, the gap between germline ends came to 22 bases. CDR1 is SGHAT and CDR2 is FQNNGV in the germline V gene. The CDR3 loop spans 16 amino acids. CDR3 amino acids: CASSDGSKGPRKTQYF. DNA for the CDR3: TGTGCCAGCAGCGACGGAAGTAAGGGGCCGAGGAAGACCCAGTACTTC. The complete variable domain, with remaining parts taken from reference TRBV11-2 and TRBJ2-5, reads EAGVAQSPRYKIIEKRQSVAFWCNPISGHATLYWYQQILGQGPKLLIQFQNNGVVDDSQLPKDRFSAERLKGVDSTLKIQPAKLEDSAVYLCASSDGSKGPRKTQYFGPGTRLLVL.

This clone was seen only a few times. The chain recombines TRBV10-3 with TRBJ2-5; D is unclear. The V end lost 4 bases, the J end lost 5 bases, and 11 bases lay between the germline ends. The germline CDR1 and CDR2 sequences are ENHRY and SYGVKD. The CDR3 length is 13 residues. The CDR3 protein is CAISGGLRETQYF. CDR3 nucleotides: TGTGCCATCAGTGGGGGTCTACGGGAGACCCAGTACTTC.

The chain employs TRBV5-1 and TRBJ1-4, with D unresolved. V gave up 1 base and J gave up 4 bases, with 17 bases separating them. Looked up from germline, CDR1 is SGHRS and CDR2 is YFSETQ. The CDR3 loop spans 17 amino acids. The CDR3 nucleotides are TGCGCCAGCAGCTTGTACCCCCCAGGCGCCCTTAATGAAAAACTGTTTTTT. Translating it yields CASSLYPPGALNEKLFF.

The chain is built from TRBV5-1 and TRBJ2-3; 9 nucleotides line up with TRBD2. The germline V gene has CDR1 SGHRS and CDR2 YFSETQ. Germline trimming cut 0 bases from V and 3 bases from J; bases unmatched to any gene: 2. CDR3 length: 15 amino acids. CDR3 residues: CASSLGLAVTDTQYF. The CDR3 DNA is TGCGCCAGCAGCTTGGGACTAGCGGTGACAGATACGCAGTATTTT.